This TCR beta chain was recorded in a study of blood T cells in healthy people across ages. Study as a whole: Template switching captured about one barcoded beta molecule per two T cells. Study findings and constraints: Donors of long life had a larger count of naive CD4+ cells and greater diversity than aged donors. Higher naive T cell percentage went strongly together with higher TCR beta diversity.

On this clonotype itself: The target antigen is unknown.

The CDR3 loop spans 15 amino acids. The germline gives CDR1 GTSNPN, CDR2 SVGIG (reference sequence). V was clipped by 2 bases and J by 10 bases; unmatched bases: 10. A second PCR of 7 to 11 cycles used a sample-barcoded 5' primer and a J-beta primer mix. TCRdb re-called the 5' RACE reads through MiXCR, storing one row per CDR3 protein. This sample has 800,000 or so distinct CDR3 sequences, with about 25% found just once. The sample was also reused in another study, on T cells of mothers and their children. Per that study: Around 3 million TCR beta reads per child versus over 9 million per mother.

The sequenced material came from blood. The gene calls are TRBV30 and TRBJ2-1; 11 bases are shared with TRBD2. The sequence was obtained from a boy aged 5-17 years in good health. The CDR3 DNA reads as TGTGCCTGGAGTCCCGGGACTAGCGGCGTAAGGGAGCAGTTCTTC. This sequence encodes CAWSPGTSGVREQFF. Based on the CDR3 plus reference TRBV30 and TRBJ2-1, the full variable domain is SQTIHQWPATLVQPVGSPLSLECTVEGTSNPNLYWYRQAAGRGLQLLFYSVGIGQISSEVPQNLSASRPQDRQFILSSKKLLLSDSGFYLCAWSPGTSGVREQFFGPGTRLTVL.